These 28 T cell receptor beta chains were all obtained from the same sample, sequenced in a study of blood T cell repertoires in COVID-19. Clones were sequenced by immunoSEQ multiplex PCR, and TCRdb holds only the in-frame ones, with some missing. The data hold around 150,000 clones, with 80% to 90% observed a single time. The specimen was peripheral blood. These receptor sequences come from a woman in her sixties with active COVID-19.

This clone was seen more than once but under ten times. J is TRBJ1-6 and V is TRBV4-1; D unresolved. There are 18 residues in the CDR3. CDR1 and CDR2 (germline): MGHRA, YSYEKL. Trimming shortened V by 2 bases and J by 3 bases, and 17 bases separated the two germline ends. The CDR3 DNA follows: TGCGCCAGCAGCCAAAGGGTCTCGGAGGGTCTCTATAATTCACCCCTCCACTTT. Its protein product is CASSQRVSEGLYNSPLHF.

As DNA, the CDR3 is TGTGCCAGCAGTTCTCTCGGGGGGACGTGGGAGACCCAGTACTTC. Translated: CASSSLGGTWETQYF. J is TRBJ2-5 and V is TRBV11-1; 7 bases are a match to TRBD2. Trimming removed 6 bases from V and 5 bases from J; junction bases left unmatched: 12. Germline loops: CDR1 SGHAT, CDR2 FQDESV (reference sequence). CDR3 length: 15 amino acids.

This clone was seen a single time. The V and J genes are TRBV7-9 and TRBJ1-1; tentative D call: TRBD1 (6 bases). The CDR3 spans 13 residues. Between the trimmed V and J ends, which lost 5 bases and 5 bases, there was a span of 12 bases. Germline CDR1 and CDR2: SEHNR and FQNEAQ (reference sequence). The CDR3, as DNA: TGTGCCAGCAGCAAGTACAGGGAGACTGAAGCTTTCTTT. Translation gives CASSKYRETEAFF.

The rearrangement uses TRBV28 and TRBJ1-4, with 7 bases identical to TRBD1. In germline, CDR1 is MDHEN, CDR2 SYDVKM. V lost 10 bases to trimming and J lost 8 bases; unmatched junction nucleotides: 10. The CDR3 contains 13 residues. DNA of the CDR3: TGTGCCACCGGTGACAGGGTTAGGGAAAAACTGTTTTTT. Its protein is CATGDRVREKLFF.

V gene TRBV4-1 combines with J gene TRBJ2-1; D possibly corresponds to TRBD2 (6 bases). V was pared by 2 bases and J by 2 bases, with 10 bases between. Germline lookup yields CDR1 MGHRA and CDR2 YSYEKL. The CDR3 has 15 amino acids. The chain's CDR3 is CASSQFRLAYNEQFF. CDR3 sequence (DNA): TGCGCCAGCAGCCAATTTAGACTAGCCTACAATGAGCAGTTCTTC.

Written as DNA, the CDR3 is TGTGCCAGCAGTACCGACAGGGCGGAAGGGCAGCCCCAGCATTTT. As protein: CASSTDRAEGQPQHF. The J gene is TRBJ1-5, the V gene TRBV21-1; the table's D call TRBD1 went unverified against the DNA. TRBV21-1 is designated a pseudogene. The CDR3 has 15 amino acids.

The V and J genes are TRBV6-5 and TRBJ1-6; a weak D match, TRBD1 (5 bases). Trimming removed 0 bases from V and 7 bases from J, with 10 bases in between. The germline CDR1 and CDR2 sequences are MNHEY and SVGAGI. The CDR3 spans 15 residues. The CDR3 DNA sequence: TGTGCCAGCAGTTACTCTTGGCAGGGAAATTCACCCCTCCACTTT. Protein: CASSYSWQGNSPLHF.

The rearrangement uses TRBV6-5 and TRBJ1-1; the D is unclear. CDR1 MNHEY and CDR2 SVGAGI come from the germline V gene. V lost 2 bases and J lost 11, with 18 bases in between. The CDR3 contains 14 residues. CDR3 residues: CASSYHTGGSGAFF. In nucleotides, the CDR3 is TGTGCCAGCAGTTACCACACGGGAGGATCTGGGGCTTTCTTT.

As to this clone: One junction end disagrees with the germline gene, perhaps due to a read error. This chain joins TRBV27 and TRBJ2-3; TRBD1 matches at 9 bases. The germline gives CDR1 MNHEY, CDR2 SMNVEV (reference sequence). This CDR3 spans 12 amino acids. CDR3 DNA: TGTGCCAGCCGGCTAGGACAGGGGCTACACCTTTTT. Translated, it gives CASRLGQGLHLF.

The CDR3 spells CASLTNTGELFF. The CDR3 DNA sequence: TGTGCCAGCCTAACGAACACCGGGGAGCTGTTTTTT. The chain joins TRBV19 to TRBJ2-2, with D hard to call. Trimming shortened V by 9 bases and J by 0 bases, and 5 bases separated the two germline ends. The CDR3 consists of 12 residues. The germline gives CDR1 LNHDA, CDR2 SQIVND (reference sequence).

The V and J genes are TRBV6-5 and TRBJ2-1; 8 bases align to TRBD2. After removal of 5 bases from V and 3 bases from J, the junction contained 6 bases not matched to a gene. In germline, CDR1 is MNHEY, CDR2 SVGAGI. This CDR3 is built from 15 residues. The CDR3 is CASSPGSGNYNEQFF. The CDR3 DNA sequence: TGTGCCAGCAGTCCCGGTAGCGGGAACTACAATGAGCAGTTCTTC.

This clone was seen more than once but under ten times. The chain is built from TRBV4-3 and TRBJ2-2; D gene ambiguous. Germline V gene data show CDR1 as LGHNA and CDR2 as YSLEER. This CDR3 region has 20 residues. V was pared by 1 base and J by 6 bases, with 27 bases between. The CDR3 sequence is CASSQAPPVGRGSASGELFF. The CDR3 DNA sequence: TGCGCCAGCAGCCAAGCCCCACCCGTAGGTCGCGGTTCCGCTTCCGGGGAGCTGTTTTTT.

The genes are TRBV2 and TRBJ2-1, with 9 bases that match TRBD1. Trimming cost V 5 bases and J 0 bases; bases outside gene matches: 2. Germline CDR1 reads SNHLY; CDR2 reads FYNNEI. This CDR3 has 15 amino acids. DNA of the CDR3: TGTGCCAGCAGTCGACAGGGGGGCTCCTACAATGAGCAGTTCTTC. Its protein is CASSRQGGSYNEQFF.

The rearrangement links TRBV7-7 to TRBJ2-5; TRBD1 matches at 7 bases. In germline, CDR1 is SSHAT, CDR2 FNYEAQ (reference sequence). The CDR3 has 15 amino acids. V dropped 1 base and J dropped 5; count of bases not matched to a gene: 7. CDR3 region: CASSLGQGSSETQYF. The CDR3 DNA reads as TGTGCCAGCAGCTTAGGACAGGGATCGAGTGAGACCCAGTACTTC.

This clone turned up a few times. Here the CDR3 DNA reads TGCAGTGCTAGTCGGGACATGGGAATTTCCTACAATGAGCAGTTCTTC. It translates to CSASRDMGISYNEQFF. The chain employs TRBV20-1 and TRBJ2-1, with D possibly matching TRBD1 (6 bases). Germline lookup yields CDR1 DFQATT and CDR2 SNEGSKA (reference sequence). The CDR3 covers 16 residues. Trimming took off 3 bases at V and 1 base at J, with 16 bases between the two ends.

In its sample, this clone was seen a few times. V is TRBV7-3 and J is TRBJ1-2, with 10 positions matching TRBD1. This CDR3 is 16 amino acids long. Germline V CDR1 and CDR2: SGHTA, FQGTGA. With V trimmed by 5 bases and J by 4 bases, 10 bases remained unmatched. The CDR3 coding sequence is TGTGCCAGCAGCGAAGCGGGGACAGGGGACGTCTATGGCTACACCTTC. It is translated as CASSEAGTGDVYGYTF.

CDR3 nucleotides: TGTGCCAGCAGCGTAGCTGCTTGGACAGGGGCCTCTGGGGCCAACGTCCTGACTTTC. It encodes CASSVAAWTGASGANVLTF. This sequence joins TRBV9 and TRBJ2-6, with 9 nucleotides matching TRBD1. This CDR3 is 19 amino acids long. The germline gives CDR1 SGDLS, CDR2 YYNGEE. V dropped 0 bases and J dropped 0; count of bases not matched to a gene: 7.

The rearrangement uses TRBV10-3 and TRBJ2-5; D call uncertain. The CDR3 loop spans 13 amino acids. The germline gives CDR1 ENHRY, CDR2 SYGVKD. The V end lost 3 bases, the J end lost 7 bases, and 12 bases lay between the germline ends. Written as DNA, the CDR3 is TGTGCCATCAGTGAATCTCACGCGCCGACCCAGTACTTC. Protein product: CAISESHAPTQYF.

This chain's CDR3 is CASSPIMRQGGSANTGELFF. CDR3 nucleotides: TGTGCCAGCTCACCTATTATGAGACAGGGGGGCTCAGCGAACACCGGGGAGCTGTTTTTT. The V gene is TRBV18, the J gene TRBJ2-2; 9 positions match TRBD1. J lost 0 bases, V lost 3 bases, and 14 bases had no gene match. From germline, CDR1 is KGHSH and CDR2 LQKENI. The CDR3 runs 20 residues.

This rearrangement joins TRBV28 to TRBJ2-3; D perhaps matches TRBD1 (6 bases). This CDR3 contains 16 residues. Trimming removed 2 bases at V and 4 bases at J, with 16 bases between. Germline lookup yields CDR1 MDHEN and CDR2 SYDVKM. DNA of the CDR3: TGTGCCAGCAGTTTAAGTGGCAGGGGTTTCCCAGATACGCAGTATTTT. Residues: CASSLSGRGFPDTQYF.

The V and J genes are TRBV7-6 and TRBJ2-1, with TRBD2 matching over 7 bases. V was pared by 4 bases and J by 7 bases, with 16 bases of the junction left unmatched. The CDR3 runs 17 residues. Germline CDR1 is SGHVS and CDR2 is FNYEAQ. As DNA, the CDR3 is TGTGCCAGCAGCTCCTTATCAGCGGGACGAGCCGAGAATGAGCAGTTCTTC. It specifies CASSSLSAGRAENEQFF.

Concerning this clone itself: An end of the junction does not agree with germline; a read error may underlie this. The sample carries other DNA sequences with the same CDR3. The J gene is TRBJ1-5, the V gene TRBV6-2 or TRBV6-3; D remains ambiguous. The germline V gene encodes CDR1 MNHEY and CDR2 SVGEGT. This CDR3 spans 16 amino acids. This CDR3 reads CASSYSSGRINQPQHF. The CDR3 bases are TGCGCCAGCAGTTACTCGAGTGGCAGGATCAATCAGCCCCAGCATTTT.

The rearrangement uses TRBV28 and TRBJ2-2; tentatively, D is TRBD1 (6 bases). The CDR3 is made up of 15 amino acids. Germline CDR1 reads MDHEN; CDR2 reads SYDVKM. With 2 bases removed from V and 1 base from J, the gap between germline ends came to 8 bases. The CDR3 sequence is CASSLRTENTGELFF. Here the CDR3 DNA reads TGTGCCAGCAGTTTACGGACAGAGAACACCGGGGAGCTGTTTTTT.

This chain connects TRBV5-4 to TRBJ2-2, with D tentatively TRBD2 (6 bases). Trimming removed 4 bases at V and 7 bases at J, with 23 bases between. The CDR3 sequence is 17 residues long. Per the germline V gene, CDR1 is SGHNT and CDR2 is YYREEE (reference sequence). The CDR3 loop reads CASSGRSRDGFHGELFF. In DNA form, the CDR3 reads TGTGCCAGCAGCGGGAGGTCCCGGGACGGGTTCCACGGGGAGCTGTTTTTT.

The gene calls are TRBV3-1 (or the pseudogene TRBV3-2) and TRBJ2-7; 13 bases map to TRBD2. The CDR3 is 15 amino acids. The trim removed 1 base at V and 3 bases at J, leaving 0 bases unmatched. Germline CDR1 reads LGHDT; CDR2 reads YNNKEL (reference sequence). CDR3 sequence reads: CASSQGLAGGYEQYF. CDR3 nucleotides: TGTGCCAGCAGCCAAGGACTAGCGGGAGGCTACGAGCAGTACTTC.

This chain connects TRBV7-9 to TRBJ2-5; D not resolved. This CDR3 has 12 residues. Per the germline V gene, CDR1 is SEHNR and CDR2 is FQNEAQ (reference sequence). V shed 1 base and J shed 5 bases, with 5 bases lying between them. CDR3 in DNA: TGTGCCAGCAGCTTAGGCGTGGAGACCCAGTACTTC. It specifies CASSLGVETQYF.

This chain connects TRBV6-2 or TRBV6-3 to TRBJ2-5; 9 nucleotides match TRBD2. CDR3 length equals 15 residues. Germline lookup yields CDR1 MNHEY and CDR2 SVGEGT. J was trimmed by 4 bases and V by 6 bases; bases with no gene match: 9. The CDR3 DNA sequence: TGTGCCAGCAGCGGGACTAGCTTTGGGGGAGAGACCCAGTACTTC. Encoded protein: CASSGTSFGGETQYF.

This CDR3 is CAISRGRGSYEQYF. In DNA form, the CDR3 reads TGTGCCATTAGTAGGGGGCGGGGCTCCTACGAGCAGTACTTC. V is TRBV6-5 and J is TRBJ2-7, with a possible D match to TRBD1 (7 bases). V was shortened by 10 bases and J by 0 bases, with 16 bases between the two germline ends. Germline CDR1 and CDR2: MNHEY and SVGAGI. There are 14 residues in the CDR3.